The T cell receptor beta chain under discussion was sequenced for a study of T cells in Graves' hyperthyroidism and ophthalmopathy. General study findings and limits: Most expanded thyroid clonotypes above 0.001 recurred in blood.

The length of the CDR3 is 14 residues. Germline CDR1 LNHDA, CDR2 SQIVND (reference sequence). V lost 4 bases, J lost 7 bases, and 16 bases lay in between. No progression to ophthalmopathy during 18 months of follow-up defined stable disease. The diagnoses drew upon clinical symptoms, serum thyroxine and TRAb, thyroid ultrasound and orbital computed tomography. Of note for this clonotype: Its antigen is unidentified.

TCR beta CDR3 regions were amplified from RNA transcripts. Researchers ran a first-round RT-PCR on the TCR CDR3 using the HTBI primer set. TCRdb re-derived calls from the multiplex PCR reads in MiXCR, one entry per CDR3 protein. The repertoire holds hundreds of thousands of distinct CDR3 sequences, with around 15% as singletons. The sequence derives from a woman in her late teens or twenties with Graves' hyperthyroidism. The rearrangement uses TRBV19 and TRBJ1-2; weak D call: TRBD1 (5 bases). The sequenced sample consisted of blood. The DNA for the CDR3 is TGTGCCAGTAGTACCGACAGTCGGCAGAGTGGCTACACCTTC. Translation gives CASSTDSRQSGYTF.